Listed below are T cell receptor beta chains from one sample, sequenced in a study of cytomegalovirus exposure and HLA in healthy donors. Measured with immunoSEQ multiplex PCR; TCRdb has only the in-frame clones, and not every one. The sample includes roughly 120,000 clones, approximately 81% of them seen just once. Material for sequencing was PBMCs. Receptors were obtained from a man aged 18 to 29 in good health and CMV-seronegative. Each CDR3 is given with its conserved first and last residue.

J: TRBJ2-7
V: TRBV6-1
CDR3: CASRLAATYEQYF

J: TRBJ2-3
V: TRBV7-2
CDR3: CASSLRLGTDTQYF

J: TRBJ1-1
V: TRBV7-9
CDR3: CSSSLLGSRGTEAFF

J: TRBJ1-1
V: TRBV20-1
CDR3: CSARVFFEAFF

J: TRBJ2-1
V: TRBV7-3
CDR3: CASSLTGTSYNEQFF

J: TRBJ2-1
V: TRBV19
CDR3: CASSTAGAYNEQFF

J: TRBJ2-1
V: TRBV27
CDR3: CASSETGTSGRGQFF

J: TRBJ2-7
V: TRBV2
CDR3: CASRAGLASYEQYF

J: TRBJ2-5
V: TRBV28
CDR3: CASERTSGKETQYF

J: TRBJ2-2
V: TRBV11-2
CDR3: CASSLGAGVGTGELFF

J: TRBJ2-7
V: TRBV28
CDR3: CASSLVAGGPEQYF

J: TRBJ2-2
V: TRBV30
CDR3: CAWRRKDSTNTGELFF

J: TRBJ2-3
V: TRBV18
CDR3: CASSNYGDTQYF

J: TRBJ1-2
V: TRBV7-3
CDR3: CASSASNRAPVGGYTF

J: TRBJ2-1
V: TRBV27
CDR3: CASSSGAGGWYEQFF

J: TRBJ2-1
V: TRBV5-1
CDR3: CASSLDGRAYNEQFF

J: TRBJ2-2
V: TRBV4-3
CDR3: CASSLYRQRYYTGELFF

J: TRBJ1-2
V: TRBV7-9
CDR3: CSSSPPSLQGVGGNYGYTF

J: TRBJ1-2
V: TRBV6-1
CDR3: CASSDPGRNYGYTF